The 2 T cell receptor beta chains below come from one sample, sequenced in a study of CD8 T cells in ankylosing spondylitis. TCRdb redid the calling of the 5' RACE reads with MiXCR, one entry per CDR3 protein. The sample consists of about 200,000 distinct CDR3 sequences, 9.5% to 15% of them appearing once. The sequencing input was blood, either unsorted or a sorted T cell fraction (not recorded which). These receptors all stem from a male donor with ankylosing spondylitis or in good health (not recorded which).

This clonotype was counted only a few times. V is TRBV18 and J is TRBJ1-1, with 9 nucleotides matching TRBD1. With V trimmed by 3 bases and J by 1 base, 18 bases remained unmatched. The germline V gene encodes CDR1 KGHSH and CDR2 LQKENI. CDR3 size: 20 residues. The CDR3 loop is CASSPPADRGERWGNTEAFF. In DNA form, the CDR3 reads TGTGCCAGCTCACCTCCCGCAGACAGGGGGGAACGGTGGGGGAACACTGAAGCTTTCTTT.

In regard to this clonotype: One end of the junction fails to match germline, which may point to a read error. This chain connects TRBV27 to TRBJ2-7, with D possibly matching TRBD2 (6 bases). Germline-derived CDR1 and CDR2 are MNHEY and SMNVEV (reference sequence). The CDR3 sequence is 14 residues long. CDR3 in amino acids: CASSFSGLRGERYF. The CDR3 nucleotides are TGTGCCAGCAGTTTTTCGGGACTCCGGGGAGAGCGGTACTTC.